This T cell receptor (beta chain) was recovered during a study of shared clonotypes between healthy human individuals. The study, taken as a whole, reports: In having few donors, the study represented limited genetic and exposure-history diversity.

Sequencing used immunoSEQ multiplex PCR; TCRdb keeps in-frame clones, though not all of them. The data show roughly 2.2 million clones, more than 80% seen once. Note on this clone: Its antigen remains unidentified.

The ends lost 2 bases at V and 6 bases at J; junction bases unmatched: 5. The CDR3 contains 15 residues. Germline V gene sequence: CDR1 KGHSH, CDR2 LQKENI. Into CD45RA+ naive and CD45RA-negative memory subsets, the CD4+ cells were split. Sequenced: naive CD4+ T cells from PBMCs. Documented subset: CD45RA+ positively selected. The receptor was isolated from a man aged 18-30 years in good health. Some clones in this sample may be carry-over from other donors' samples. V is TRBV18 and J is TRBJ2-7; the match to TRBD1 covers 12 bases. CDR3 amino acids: CASSPKGQGAAEQYF. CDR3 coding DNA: TGTGCCAGCTCACCAAAGGGACAGGGGGCGGCCGAGCAGTACTTC.